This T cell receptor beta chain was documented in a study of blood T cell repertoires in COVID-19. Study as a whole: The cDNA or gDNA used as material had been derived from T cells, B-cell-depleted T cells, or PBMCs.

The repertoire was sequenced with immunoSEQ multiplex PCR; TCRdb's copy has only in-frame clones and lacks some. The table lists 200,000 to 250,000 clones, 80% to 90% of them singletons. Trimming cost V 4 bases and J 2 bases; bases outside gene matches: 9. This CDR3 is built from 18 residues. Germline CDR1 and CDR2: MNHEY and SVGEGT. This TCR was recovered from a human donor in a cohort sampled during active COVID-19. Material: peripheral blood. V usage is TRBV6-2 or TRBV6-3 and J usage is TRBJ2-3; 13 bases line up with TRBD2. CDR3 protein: CASSLRLAGGGNTDTQYF. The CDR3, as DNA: TGTGCCAGCAGTTTGCGACTAGCGGGAGGAGGGAACACAGATACGCAGTATTTT.